What follows is one T cell receptor beta chain and its context. The sample holds many counts of this clonotype. What this receptor recognizes is not known. No base qualities exist here, and no much larger clone lies one base off it. The sample is drawn from a study of lung T cells in sarcoidosis with Löfgren's syndrome (dated by TCRdb to the late 2010s). Concerning the study at large: Sarcoidosis was characterized as a granulomatous disease that is mostly pulmonary, in which CD4+ T cells accumulate in bronchoalveolar lavage fluid. The repertoire analyses focused on Löfgren's syndrome patients. Broad study findings and their caveats: Compared with control subjects, Lofgren's syndrome patients reportedly showed the greatest expansion in the V gene segments TRAV12-1 and TRBV2. Recognition of a sarcoidosis-associated antigen was merely suggested, with the antigen itself still putative and unidentified. Analysis of alphabeta pairing showed that TRAV12-1 paired preferentially with TRBV2, and the TCRs formed by this pairing showed CDR3 homology. TRAV12-1 and TRBV2 CDR3 motifs were reported to be shared among multiple Löfgren's syndrome patients, suggesting public CD4+ TCR repertoires.

TCR repertoires were profiled from CD4+ T cells obtained by bronchoalveolar lavage. Data came from an Illumina MiSeq. The public reads were quality trimmed at Q25 with fastp and then assembled into clones with MiXCR by TCRdb, keeping productive beta chains. Each CDR3 protein appears once, grouped with its most common genes and DNA. The sample table records 15,000 to 25,000 distinct CDR3 sequences; 21% of these occur just once. The ten top clones hold 0.65% to 0.9% of the sample. V loses 4 bases of germline sequence and J loses 0 bases, and the interval between the two ends is 13 bases. CDR1 KGHDR and CDR2 SFDVKD were looked up in the germline V gene. Including the terminal cysteine and phenylalanine, the CDR3 comprises 16 residues. The DNA shown is the 48-base CDR3, in frame from base 1.

Rearrangement joined TRBV24-1 to TRBJ2-3; the D gene cannot be resolved reliably. The receptor's source is a human donor with sarcoidosis (Löfgren's syndrome or another form), or a control subject (not recorded which). The sample consisted of CD4+ T cells from bronchoalveolar lavage. CDR3 reads: CATSDRRTASTDTQYF. The nucleotide sequence reads as follows: TGTGCCACCAGTGACAGAAGGACGGCTAGCACAGATACGCAGTATTTT.